This paragraph reports one TCR beta chain. This sample stems from a study of control samples from healthy donors and cancer patients. The CDR3 is made up of 15 amino acids. Between the trimmed V and J ends, which lost 4 bases and 6 bases, there was a span of 20 bases. Per germline, CDR1 SGHNT and CDR2 YYREEE (reference sequence). Sequenced by immunoSEQ multiplex PCR; TCRdb stores in-frame clones only, minus some. The profile covers around 68,000 clones, with more than 80% appearing a single time and around 14% taken by the ten largest. The clonotype was recovered from a man aged 60 to 69 in good health. The chain couples TRBV5-4 to TRBJ2-7; possible D gene TRBD2, 5 bases. Sequenced material: blood. DNA of the CDR3: TGTGCCAGCAGCGGAGCGGCCATGGGGTTACGCGAGCAGTACTTC. It codes for CASSGAAMGLREQYF.